The 3 T cell receptor beta chains below come from one sample, sequenced in a study of CD8+CD57+ T cells in acquired aplastic anemia. TCR beta VDJ and CDR3 were profiled, and genomic DNA was the template. One entry per CDR3 protein, called by TCRdb with MiXCR from the reads. This sample has roughly 280,000 distinct CDR3 sequences, with 56% found just once. In patients chosen for sequencing, flow cytometry had shown CD8+CD57+ cell expansion. The sample consisted of sorted CD4+, CD8+, or CD8+CD57+ T cells (not recorded which) from PBMCs. These receptors were collected from a human donor with aplastic anemia.

This chain's CDR3 is CASSAGVSYNEQFF. CDR3 DNA sequence: TGTGCCAGCAGCGCCGGGGTATCCTACAATGAGCAGTTCTTC. The genes are TRBV9 and TRBJ2-1; a weak D match, TRBD2 (5 bases). Germline V lookup: CDR1 SGDLS, CDR2 YYNGEE. V was shortened by 3 bases and J by 1 base, with 8 bases between the two germline ends. There are 14 residues in the CDR3.

This clonotype was counted between two and nine times. The CDR3, as DNA: TGTGCCAGCTCACCCCCGGGGCCCGGGGAGCTGTTTTTT. Translated: CASSPPGPGELFF. V and J are TRBV18 and TRBJ2-2; D assignment may be TRBD1 or TRBD2 (5 bases each). Trimming pared 3 bases from V and 6 bases from J, leaving 8 bases between. Germline lookup yields CDR1 KGHSH and CDR2 LQKENI. This CDR3 is 13 amino acids long.

V is TRBV9 and J is TRBJ2-5; D might be TRBD1 (5 bases). Trimming stripped 0 bases from V and 3 bases from J, with 12 bases between. Germline V gives CDR1 SGDLS, CDR2 YYNGEE. This CDR3 region has 15 residues. In DNA, the CDR3 is TGTGCCAGCAGCGTAGATGGGCAGGGCGAAGAGACCCAGTACTTC. Translation gives CASSVDGQGEETQYF.